This T cell receptor (beta chain) was documented in a study of OX40 agonist ivuxolimab in advanced cancers. Germline-derived CDR1 and CDR2 are SGHRS and YFSETQ. V dropped 1 base and J dropped 0 bases, with 10 bases sitting between them. CDR3 size: 16 residues. Repertoires were generated with immunoSEQ multiplex PCR, while TCRdb's copy carries only in-frame clones and drops some. Of fewer than 85,000 clones listed, 84% are singletons. The source was CD4+ or CD8+ T cells sorted from blood, collected in a trial of the OX40 agonist ivuxolimab. The chain is built from TRBV5-1 and TRBJ2-2, with D possibly being TRBD1 (5 bases). The sequence was collected from an adult with an advanced solid tumor such as melanoma, head and neck, liver or kidney cancer. CDR3 coding DNA: TGCGCCAGCAGCTTGACAGGCCCTGCGAACACCGGGGAGCTGTTTTTT. Amino acid sequence: CASSLTGPANTGELFF.